This TCR beta chain was sequenced for a study of blood T cell repertoires in COVID-19. Study-level information: The analysed material was cDNA or gDNA that came from T cells, B-cell-depleted T cells, or PBMCs.

Using immunoSEQ multiplex PCR, the repertoire was profiled, and TCRdb retains in-frame clones only, with some absent. The sample holds approximately 20,000 clones; about four fifths are singletons and the top ten take 6% to 7%. V was pared by 2 bases and J by 7 bases, with 5 bases of the junction left unmatched. CDR1 is MDHEN and CDR2 is SYDVKM in the germline V gene. The CDR3 sequence is 15 residues long. Sequenced sample: peripheral blood. This TCR was recovered from a human donor in a cohort sampled during active COVID-19. The chain employs TRBV28 and TRBJ2-1; 10 bases map to TRBD2. The chain's CDR3 is CASSLRLAGVNEQFF. The CDR3 DNA reads TGTGCCAGCAGTTTAAGGCTAGCGGGAGTGAATGAGCAGTTCTTC.